The rows below give T cell receptor beta chains drawn from one sample of a study of blood T cell repertoires in COVID-19. The method was immunoSEQ multiplex PCR; TCRdb's version includes in-frame clones alone and lacks a portion of them. This sample has around 230,000 clones, with 80% to 90% found just once. Sequencing input: peripheral blood. These receptors all stem from a woman between 50 and 59 years old with acute or convalescent COVID-19. CDR3s include the opening cysteine and the closing phenylalanine or tryptophan. D genes are given only for firm matches. The size field is filled for only some rows; it gives once, few, many or a size class.

CDR3 protein,CDR3 DNA,V gene,J gene,D gene,clone size
CASRGQFNEQFF,TGTGCCAGCAGGGGACAGTTCAATGAGCAGTTCTTC,TRBV2,TRBJ2-1,TRBD1,-
CASSGTSGDNEQFF,TGTGCCAGCAGCGGGACTAGCGGGGACAATGAGCAGTTCTTC,TRBV3-1/TRBV3-2,TRBJ2-1,TRBD2,-
CASSQDYSTGTGSGGYTF,TGTGCCAGCAGCCAAGATTATTCCACCGGGACAGGCAGCGGCGGCTACACCTTC,TRBV4-2,TRBJ1-2,TRBD1,-
CAWSRDMSYEQYF,TGTGCCTGGAGTCGAGACATGAGCTACGAGCAGTACTTC,TRBV30,TRBJ2-7,-,-
CAWSGDWDNEQFF,TGTGCCTGGAGTGGGGACTGGGACAATGAGCAGTTCTTC,TRBV30,TRBJ2-1,-,few
CASSQEGTGGETQYF,TGCGCCAGCAGCCAAGAGGGGACAGGGGGAGAGACCCAGTACTTC,TRBV4-1,TRBJ2-5,TRBD1,-
CASSLARAGHGYEQYF,TGTGCCAGCAGCTTAGCGAGGGCGGGTCACGGCTACGAGCAGTACTTC,TRBV7-2,TRBJ2-7,-,-
CASSILMNTEAFF,TGCGCCAGCAGCATCCTAATGAACACTGAAGCTTTCTTT,TRBV5-1,TRBJ1-1,-,-
CASSKFEQGEGDTQYF,TGTGCCAGCAGCAAATTTGAACAGGGAGAGGGGGATACGCAGTATTTT,TRBV21-1,TRBJ2-3,-,-
CAWSVYQVNEQFF,TGTGCCTGGAGTGTATATCAGGTCAATGAGCAGTTCTTC,TRBV30,TRBJ2-1,-,-
CASSLGQLRGEKLFF,TGCGCCAGCAGCTTGGGGCAGCTACGGGGAGAAAAACTGTTTTTT,TRBV5-1,TRBJ1-4,-,-
CSVDDRADETQYF,TGCAGCGTGGATGACAGGGCAGATGAGACCCAGTACTTC,TRBV29-1,TRBJ2-5,TRBD1,-
CASSPLAGTGGDNEQFF,TGTGCCAGCTCACCTCTGGCCGGGACAGGGGGTGACAATGAGCAGTTCTTC,TRBV18,TRBJ2-1,TRBD1,-
CASSRRVLNTEAFF,TGTGCCAGCAGCCGACGGGTCTTGAACACTGAAGCTTTCTTT,TRBV5-6,TRBJ1-1,-,-
CASSQAGHTNYGYTF,TGTGCCAGCAGCCAAGCGGGACACACTAACTATGGCTACACCTTC,TRBV5-5,TRBJ1-2,-,-
CASSDGQGAYEQYF,TGTGCCAGCAGTGACGGACAGGGGGCCTACGAGCAGTACTTC,TRBV6-1,TRBJ2-7,TRBD1,once
CASSLDLAGMGNEQFF,TGCGCCAGCAGCTTGGATCTAGCGGGAATGGGCAATGAGCAGTTCTTC,TRBV5-1,TRBJ2-1,TRBD2,few
CASSEQGWVKNYGYTF,TGTGCCAGCAGTGAACAGGGTTGGGTTAAAAACTATGGCTACACCTTC,TRBV6-1,TRBJ1-2,-,-
CASSLDGDSNIYGYTF,TGCGCCAGCAGCTTGGATGGGGACAGCAACATCTATGGCTACACCTTC,TRBV5-1,TRBJ1-2,TRBD1,many
CASSLSLGGHHEQYF,TGTGCCAGCAGTTTAAGTCTTGGCGGTCACCACGAGCAGTACTTC,TRBV27,TRBJ2-7,-,few
CATSDFSGRDSRYNEQFF,TGTGCCACCAGTGATTTTTCCGGACGGGACTCTCGATACAATGAGCAGTTCTTC,TRBV24-1,TRBJ2-1,-,-
CASSSSAGQNTGELFF,TGTGCCAGCAGCTCCTCAGCGGGGCAGAACACCGGGGAGCTGTTTTTT,TRBV5-4,TRBJ2-2,TRBD2,few
CASRTRDRGSSYEQYF,TGTGCCAGCAGAACCCGGGACAGGGGATCGAGCTACGAGCAGTACTTC,TRBV11-2,TRBJ2-7,TRBD1,-
CASSSRQKYNQPQHF,TGTGCCAGCAGTTCCAGACAGAAATACAATCAGCCCCAGCATTTT,TRBV28,TRBJ1-5,-,-
CASSPLLTGYGYTF,TGTGCCAGCAGTCCTCTTCTGACAGGCTATGGCTACACCTTC,TRBV2,TRBJ1-2,-,few
CASSPLAGVADTQYF,TGTGCCAGCAGTCCTCTAGCGGGAGTCGCAGATACGCAGTATTTT,TRBV6-5,TRBJ2-3,TRBD2,-